The clone carrying this T cell receptor (beta chain) was picked up a small number of times. The antigen remains unidentified. Additional DNA sequences in this sample encode the identical CDR3. The data originate from a study of shared clonotypes between healthy human individuals. Broader study findings: Clonotype sharing among donors likely depends on sequencing depth.

V gave up 3 bases and J gave up 2 bases; unmatched junction bases: 2. The CDR3 extends over 15 amino acids. CDR1 and CDR2 from the germline V gene are MNHEY and SVGAGI. In unsorted samples, genomic DNA was obtained using approximately 100 million PBMCs. Profiling relied on immunoSEQ multiplex PCR, and the TCRdb table lists in-frame clones only, not all of them. Counted here are about half a million clones, approximately 80% occurring once; the ten biggest clones make up approximately 12%. Sequenced: PBMCs. The receptor's source is a woman aged 40 to 49 in good health. Some clones in this sample may be carry-over from other donors' samples. The chain has TRBV6-5 and TRBJ2-5; TRBD1 matches 11 bases. The CDR3 is CASSYRDRGQETQYF. The CDR3 coding sequence is TGTGCCAGCAGTTATCGGGACAGGGGGCAAGAGACCCAGTACTTC.